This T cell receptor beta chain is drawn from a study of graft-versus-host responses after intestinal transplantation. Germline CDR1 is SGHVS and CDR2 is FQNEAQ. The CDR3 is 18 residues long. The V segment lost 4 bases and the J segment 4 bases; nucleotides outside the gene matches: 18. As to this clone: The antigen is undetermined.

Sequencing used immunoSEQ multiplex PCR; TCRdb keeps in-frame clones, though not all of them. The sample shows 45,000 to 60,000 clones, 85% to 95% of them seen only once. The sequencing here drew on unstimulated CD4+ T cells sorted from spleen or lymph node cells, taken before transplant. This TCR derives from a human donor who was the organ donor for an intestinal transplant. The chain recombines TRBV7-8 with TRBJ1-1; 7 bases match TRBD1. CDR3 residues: CASSSHRGFRPLGTEAFF. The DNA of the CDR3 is TGTGCCAGCAGCTCCCACAGGGGTTTCAGACCCTTGGGCACTGAAGCTTTCTTT.